A selection of T cell receptor beta chains follows, all from one sample in a study of PD-1 blockade in classical Hodgkin lymphoma. Assay used: immunoSEQ multiplex PCR; TCRdb lists only in-frame clones, some missing. The sample consists of about 11,000 clones, 75% of them appearing once. The sequencing here drew on peripheral blood mononuclear cells (PBMCs), taken at baseline. Source of these receptors: a human donor with classical Hodgkin lymphoma. Each CDR3 is given with its conserved first and last residue. The order of the fields is V gene, clone size, J gene, D gene, CDR3 protein, CDR3 DNA. The D gene is left open where the match is weak. Size is stated for part of the rows, as once, few or many counts, or as a class when the clone is expanded.

TRBV19	.	TRBJ1-2	TRBD1	CASTRDSQSLGGYTF	TGTGCCAGCACCCGGGACAGCCAAAGCCTAGGAGGCTACACCTTC
TRBV2	.	TRBJ1-1	.	CASTRRGGNTEAFF	TGTGCCAGCACTCGGAGAGGGGGGAACACTGAAGCTTTCTTT
TRBV5-1	few	TRBJ1-5	TRBD1	CASSTGTGMNQPQHF	TGCGCCAGCAGCACCGGGACAGGGATGAATCAGCCCCAGCATTTT
TRBV7-2	.	TRBJ2-2	.	CASSPRAGSRVGELFF	TGTGCCAGCAGCCCACGGGCGGGTAGTCGGGTCGGGGAGCTGTTTTTT
TRBV7-2	.	TRBJ2-6	.	CASSQHFGVPGANVLTF	TGTGCCAGCAGCCAACATTTCGGGGTTCCTGGGGCCAACGTCCTGACTTTC
TRBV5-1	.	TRBJ1-1	TRBD1	CASRGGQDVMNTEAFF	TGCGCCAGTAGGGGAGGACAGGATGTAATGAACACTGAAGCTTTCTTT
TRBV4-1	few	TRBJ2-5	TRBD1	CASSHRTGEETQYF	TGCGCCAGCAGCCACCGGACAGGGGAAGAGACCCAGTACTTC
TRBV29-1	.	TRBJ1-3	.	CSALVQASGNTIYF	TGCAGCGCTCTCGTACAGGCCTCTGGAAACACCATATATTTT
TRBV18	.	TRBJ1-1	TRBD1	CASSPGGTGTNTEAFF	TGTGCCAGCTCACCGGGTGGGACAGGGACGAACACTGAAGCTTTCTTT
TRBV29-1	.	TRBJ1-1	.	CSVDDASEAFF	TGCAGCGTTGACGATGCCTCTGAAGCTTTCTTT
TRBV10-3	.	TRBJ2-3	TRBD2	CAISGTSIDTQYF	TGTGCCATTTCCGGGACTAGCATAGATACGCAGTATTTT
TRBV5-1	few	TRBJ1-6	.	CASSLGYNSPLHF	TGCGCCAGCAGCTTGGGTTATAATTCACCCCTCCACTTT
TRBV5-1	.	TRBJ2-7	.	CASSSTPGFYEQYF	TGCGCCAGCAGCTCAACCCCAGGGTTCTACGAGCAGTACTTC
TRBV28	.	TRBJ2-3	.	CASSLDVSDTQYF	TGTGCCAGCAGTTTAGACGTTTCAGATACGCAGTATTTT
TRBV7-2	few	TRBJ1-2	TRBD1	CASSPSRQGLWGYTF	TGTGCCAGCAGCCCCAGCCGACAGGGCCTCTGGGGCTACACCTTC
TRBV10-3	.	TRBJ2-2	.	CAIKVLNTGELFF	TGTGCCATCAAAGTCCTAAACACCGGGGAGCTGTTTTTT
TRBV6-5	.	TRBJ1-2	.	CASRFNYGYTF	TGTGCCAGCAGGTTTAACTATGGCTACACCTTC
TRBV4-3	few	TRBJ2-1	.	CASSQELAFYNEQFF	TGCGCCAGCAGCCAAGAGCTAGCATTCTACAATGAGCAGTTCTTC
TRBV6-5	.	TRBJ2-7	.	CASSYSSQYEQYF	TGTGCCAGCAGTTACTCGTCACAGTACGAGCAGTACTTC
TRBV6-5	few	TRBJ2-7	.	CASSPDLLYEQYF	TGTGCCAGCAGCCCGGACTTGTTGTACGAGCAGTACTTC
TRBV29-1	medium-sized	TRBJ1-1	.	CSVGQLNTEAFF	TGCAGCGTTGGACAACTGAACACTGAAGCTTTCTTT